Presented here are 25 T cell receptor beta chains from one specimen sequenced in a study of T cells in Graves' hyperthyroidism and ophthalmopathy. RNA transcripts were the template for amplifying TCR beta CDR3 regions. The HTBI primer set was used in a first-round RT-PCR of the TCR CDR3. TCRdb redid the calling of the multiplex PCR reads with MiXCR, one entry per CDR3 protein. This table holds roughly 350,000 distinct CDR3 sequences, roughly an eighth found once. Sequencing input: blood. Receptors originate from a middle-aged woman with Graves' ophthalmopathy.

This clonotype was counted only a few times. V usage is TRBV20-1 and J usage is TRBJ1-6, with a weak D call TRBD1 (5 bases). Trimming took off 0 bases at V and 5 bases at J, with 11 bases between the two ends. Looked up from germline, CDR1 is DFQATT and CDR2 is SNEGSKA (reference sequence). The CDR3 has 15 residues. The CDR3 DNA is TGCAGTGCTAGAGAAGCGGGACCCAATAATTCACCCCTCCACTTT. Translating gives CSAREAGPNNSPLHF.

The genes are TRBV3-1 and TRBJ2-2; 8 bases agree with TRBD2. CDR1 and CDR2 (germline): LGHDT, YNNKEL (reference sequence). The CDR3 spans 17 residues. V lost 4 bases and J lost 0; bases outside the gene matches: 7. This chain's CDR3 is CASSRVAGGSNTGELFF. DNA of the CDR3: TGTGCCAGCAGCCGCGTGGCGGGGGGCTCGAACACCGGGGAGCTGTTTTTT.

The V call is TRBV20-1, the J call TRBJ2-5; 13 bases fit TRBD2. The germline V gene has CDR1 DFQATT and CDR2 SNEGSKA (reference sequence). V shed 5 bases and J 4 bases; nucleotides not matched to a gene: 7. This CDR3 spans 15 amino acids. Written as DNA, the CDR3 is TGCAGTGCTGGGAGGACTAGCGGGAGCTCAGAGACCCAGTACTTC. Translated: CSAGRTSGSSETQYF.

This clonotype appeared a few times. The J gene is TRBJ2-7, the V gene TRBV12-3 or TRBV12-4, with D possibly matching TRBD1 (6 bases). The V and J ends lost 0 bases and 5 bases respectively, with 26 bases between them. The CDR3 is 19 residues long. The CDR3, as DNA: TGTGCCAGCAGTTTAGCGCTGGACAGACTCCGAGTCCCGACCCACGAGCAGTACTTC. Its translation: CASSLALDRLRVPTHEQYF.

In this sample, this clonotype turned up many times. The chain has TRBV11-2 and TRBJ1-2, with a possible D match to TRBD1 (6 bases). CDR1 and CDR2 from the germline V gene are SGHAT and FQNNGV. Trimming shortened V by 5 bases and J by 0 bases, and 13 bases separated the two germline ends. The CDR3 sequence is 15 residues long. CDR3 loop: CASSRPTGTNYGYTF. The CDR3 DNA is TGTGCCAGCAGCAGACCGACAGGAACTAACTATGGCTACACCTTC.

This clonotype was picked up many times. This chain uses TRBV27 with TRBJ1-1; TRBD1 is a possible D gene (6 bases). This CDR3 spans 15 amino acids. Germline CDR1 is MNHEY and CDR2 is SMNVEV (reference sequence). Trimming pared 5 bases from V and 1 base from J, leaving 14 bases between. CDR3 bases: TGTGCCAGCAGTCTCGGACAGCTACCGAACACTGAAGCTTTCTTT. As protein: CASSLGQLPNTEAFF.

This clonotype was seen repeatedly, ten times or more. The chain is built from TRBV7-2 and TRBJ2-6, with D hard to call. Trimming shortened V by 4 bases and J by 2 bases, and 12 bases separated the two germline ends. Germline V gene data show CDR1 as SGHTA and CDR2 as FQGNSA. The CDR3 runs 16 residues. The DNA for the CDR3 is TGTGCCAGCAGCTCCAACGACTTGACTGGGGCCAACGTCCTGACTTTC. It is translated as CASSSNDLTGANVLTF.

CDR3 sequence (DNA): TGCGCCAGCAGCTTGGTGAGGGGGGGCAATGAGCAGTACTTC. Protein: CASSLVRGGNEQYF. This sequence joins TRBV5-1 and TRBJ2-7, with D possibly being TRBD2 (7 bases). CDR1 SGHRS and CDR2 YFSETQ come from the germline V gene. This CDR3 contains 14 residues. Trimming removed 0 bases from V and 7 bases from J, with 14 bases in between.

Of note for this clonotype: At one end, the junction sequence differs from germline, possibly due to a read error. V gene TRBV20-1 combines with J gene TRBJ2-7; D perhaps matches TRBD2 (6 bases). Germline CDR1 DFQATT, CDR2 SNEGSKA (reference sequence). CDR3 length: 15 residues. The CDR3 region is CSARDFSGQIYGQYF. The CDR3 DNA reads TGCAGTGCTAGAGATTTCAGCGGGCAAATCTACGGGCAGTACTTC.

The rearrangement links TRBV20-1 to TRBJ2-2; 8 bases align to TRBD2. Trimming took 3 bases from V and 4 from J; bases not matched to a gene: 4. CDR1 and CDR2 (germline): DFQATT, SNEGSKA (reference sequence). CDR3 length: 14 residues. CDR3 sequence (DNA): TGCAGTGCTAGGACTAGCGAGTCCACCGGGGAGCTGTTTTTT. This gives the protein CSARTSESTGELFF.

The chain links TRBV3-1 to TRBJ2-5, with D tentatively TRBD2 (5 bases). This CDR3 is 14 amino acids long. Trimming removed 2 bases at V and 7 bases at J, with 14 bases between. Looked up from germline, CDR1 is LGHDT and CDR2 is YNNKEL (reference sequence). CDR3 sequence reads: CASSQPLVTTTQYF. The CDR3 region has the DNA TGTGCCAGCAGCCAACCACTAGTTACTACGACCCAGTACTTC.

The CDR3 DNA reads as TGTGCCAGCAGTTTAAGACCCCGAACAGATACGCAGTATTTT. Protein sequence: CASSLRPRTDTQYF. The V gene is TRBV5-6, the J gene TRBJ2-3; D uncertain. The ends were cut back, 5 bases at V and 3 bases at J, with 13 bases in the middle. The length of the CDR3 is 14 residues. CDR1 and CDR2 from the germline V gene are SGHDT and YYEEEE.

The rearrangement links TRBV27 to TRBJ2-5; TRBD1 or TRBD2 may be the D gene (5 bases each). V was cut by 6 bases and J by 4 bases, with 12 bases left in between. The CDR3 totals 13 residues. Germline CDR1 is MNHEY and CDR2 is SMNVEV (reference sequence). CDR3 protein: CASRLTGGETQYF. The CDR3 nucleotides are TGTGCCAGCAGACTGACTGGGGGAGAGACCCAGTACTTC.

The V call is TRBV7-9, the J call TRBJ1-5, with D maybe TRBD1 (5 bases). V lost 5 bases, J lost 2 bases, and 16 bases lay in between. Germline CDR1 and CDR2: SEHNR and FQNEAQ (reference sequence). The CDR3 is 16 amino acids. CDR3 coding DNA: TGTGCCAGCAGCGGATGGGACGCGGGGGGCAATCAGCCCCAGCATTTT. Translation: CASSGWDAGGNQPQHF. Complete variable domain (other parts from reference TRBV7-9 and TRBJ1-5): DTGVSQNPRHKITKRGQNVTFRCDPISEHNRLYWYRQTLGQGPEFLTYFQNEAQLEKSRLLSDRFSAERPKGSFSTLEIQRTEQGDSAMYLCASSGWDAGGNQPQHFGDGTRLSIL.

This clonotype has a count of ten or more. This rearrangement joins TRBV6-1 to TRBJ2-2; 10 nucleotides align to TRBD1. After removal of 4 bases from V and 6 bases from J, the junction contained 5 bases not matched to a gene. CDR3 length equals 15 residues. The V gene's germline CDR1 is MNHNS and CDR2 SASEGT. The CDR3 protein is CASSVTGGSAGELFF. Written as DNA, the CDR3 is TGTGCCAGCAGTGTGACAGGGGGCTCGGCCGGGGAGCTGTTTTTT.

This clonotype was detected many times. The CDR3 DNA follows: TGCAGTGCTAGATATACAGGCGATAATTCACCCCTCCACTTT. As protein: CSARYTGDNSPLHF. The V and J genes are TRBV20-1 and TRBJ1-6, with D possibly matching TRBD1 (5 bases). The CDR3 extends over 14 amino acids. Germline values: CDR1 DFQATT, CDR2 SNEGSKA (reference sequence). V lost 2 bases and J 5 bases, leaving 10 bases between the germline ends.

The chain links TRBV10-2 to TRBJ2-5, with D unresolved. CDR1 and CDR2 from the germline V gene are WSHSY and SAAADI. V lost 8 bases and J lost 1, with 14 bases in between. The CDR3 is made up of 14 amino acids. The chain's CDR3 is CASRPTTPQETQYF. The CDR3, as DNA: TGCGCCAGCCGTCCGACAACTCCCCAAGAGACCCAGTACTTC.

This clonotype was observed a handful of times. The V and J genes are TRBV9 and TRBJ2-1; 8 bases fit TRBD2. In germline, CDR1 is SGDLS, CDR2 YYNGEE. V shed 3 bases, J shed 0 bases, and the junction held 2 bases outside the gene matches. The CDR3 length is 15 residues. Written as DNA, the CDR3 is TGTGCCAGCAGCGCGGGGGGGAGCTCCTACAATGAGCAGTTCTTC. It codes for CASSAGGSSYNEQFF.

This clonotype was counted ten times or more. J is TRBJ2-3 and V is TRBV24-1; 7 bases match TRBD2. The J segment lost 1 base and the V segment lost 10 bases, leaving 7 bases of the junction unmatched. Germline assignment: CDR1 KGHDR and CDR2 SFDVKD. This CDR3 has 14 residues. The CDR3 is CATERAGGTDTQYF. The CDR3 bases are TGTGCCACAGAACGGGCGGGGGGCACAGATACGCAGTATTTT.

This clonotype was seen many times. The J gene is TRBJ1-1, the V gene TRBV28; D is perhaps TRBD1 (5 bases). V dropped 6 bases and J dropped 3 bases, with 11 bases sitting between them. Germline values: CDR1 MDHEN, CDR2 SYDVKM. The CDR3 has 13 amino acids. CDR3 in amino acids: CASSLGTDTEAFF. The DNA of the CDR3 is TGTGCCAGCAGCCTCGGGACCGACACTGAAGCTTTCTTT.

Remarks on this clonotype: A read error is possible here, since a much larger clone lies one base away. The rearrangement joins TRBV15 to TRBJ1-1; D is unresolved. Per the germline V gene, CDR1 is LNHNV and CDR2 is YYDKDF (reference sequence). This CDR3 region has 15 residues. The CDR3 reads CATSRDKRVPHEALF. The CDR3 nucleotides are TGTGCCACCAGCAGAGATAAGAGGGTACCGCATGAAGCTCTCTTT.

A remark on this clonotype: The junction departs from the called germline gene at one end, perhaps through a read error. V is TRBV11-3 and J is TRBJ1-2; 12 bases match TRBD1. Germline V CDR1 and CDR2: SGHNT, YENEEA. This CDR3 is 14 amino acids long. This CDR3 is CANSLGDRGHGYTF. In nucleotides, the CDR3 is TGTGCCAACAGCTTAGGGGACAGGGGGCATGGCTACACCTTC.

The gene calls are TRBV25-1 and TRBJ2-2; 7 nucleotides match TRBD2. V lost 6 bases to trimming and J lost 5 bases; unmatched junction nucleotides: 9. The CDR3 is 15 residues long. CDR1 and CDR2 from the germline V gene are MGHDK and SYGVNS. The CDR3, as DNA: TGTGCCAGCAGCGCAGAGGCTAGCGGAACCGGGGAGCTGTTTTTT. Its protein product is CASSAEASGTGELFF. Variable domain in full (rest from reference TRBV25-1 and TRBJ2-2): EADIYQTPRYLVIGTGKKITLECSQTMGHDKMYWYQQDPGMELHLIHYSYGVNSTEKGDLSSESTVSRIRTEHFPLTLESARPSHTSQYLCASSAEASGTGELFFGEGSRLTVL.

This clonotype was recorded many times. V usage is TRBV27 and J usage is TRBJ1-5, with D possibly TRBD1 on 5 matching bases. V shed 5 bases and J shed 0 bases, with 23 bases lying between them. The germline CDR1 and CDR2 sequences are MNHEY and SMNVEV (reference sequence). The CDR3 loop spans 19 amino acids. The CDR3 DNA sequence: TGTGCCAGCAGTCCAAATCGGGACGCCGGACGGTTTAGCAATCAGCCCCAGCATTTT. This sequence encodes CASSPNRDAGRFSNQPQHF.

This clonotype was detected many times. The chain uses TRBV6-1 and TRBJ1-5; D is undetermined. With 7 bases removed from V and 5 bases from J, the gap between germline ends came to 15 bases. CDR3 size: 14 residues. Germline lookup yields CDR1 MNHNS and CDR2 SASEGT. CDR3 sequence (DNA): TGTGCCAGCAACCCCCCAACGTCATATCAGCCCCAGCATTTT. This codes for CASNPPTSYQPQHF.